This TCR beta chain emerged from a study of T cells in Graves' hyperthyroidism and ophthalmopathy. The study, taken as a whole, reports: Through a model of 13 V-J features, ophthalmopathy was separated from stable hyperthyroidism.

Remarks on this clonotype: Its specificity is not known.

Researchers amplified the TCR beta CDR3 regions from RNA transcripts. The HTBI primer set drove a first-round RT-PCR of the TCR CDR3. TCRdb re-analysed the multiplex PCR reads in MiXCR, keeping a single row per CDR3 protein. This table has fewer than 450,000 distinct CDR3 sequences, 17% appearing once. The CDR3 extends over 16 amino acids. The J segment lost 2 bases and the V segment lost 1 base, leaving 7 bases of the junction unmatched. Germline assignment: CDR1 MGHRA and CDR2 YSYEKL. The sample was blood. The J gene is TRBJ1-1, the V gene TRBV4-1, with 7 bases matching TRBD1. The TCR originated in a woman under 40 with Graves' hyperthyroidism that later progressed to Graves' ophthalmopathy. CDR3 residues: CASSQASWTGNTEAFF. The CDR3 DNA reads TGCGCCAGCAGCCAAGCCTCCTGGACAGGCAACACTGAAGCTTTCTTT.